The TCR beta chain described here comes from a study of blood T cell repertoires in COVID-19. Study context: The United States, Italy and Spain supplied acute and convalescent COVID-19 samples. In each case, the material was cDNA or gDNA derived from T cells, B-cell-depleted T cells, or PBMCs.

This clone has only one observation. Sequencing used immunoSEQ multiplex PCR; TCRdb keeps in-frame clones, though not all of them. The sample carries 300,000 to 400,000 clones, 80% to 90% recorded once. In germline, CDR1 is LNHDA, CDR2 SQIVND (reference sequence). Trimming cost V 5 bases and J 7 bases, with 12 bases left between them. This CDR3 comprises 13 residues. The receptor was derived from a woman aged 40 to 49 with acute COVID-19. Sequencing used PBMCs or T cells enriched from blood (not recorded which). V and J are TRBV19 and TRBJ1-5, with TRBD1 as a possible D gene (6 bases). The CDR3, as DNA: TGTGCCAGTAGTTCAGGGGAAGGCCAGCCCCAGCATTTT. Translation: CASSSGEGQPQHF. The full variable domain, completed using reference TRBV19 and TRBJ1-5, is DGGITQSPKYLFRKEGQNVTLSCEQNLNHDAMYWYRQDPGQGLRLIYYSQIVNDFQKGDIAEGYSVSREKKESFPLTVTSAQKNPTAFYLCASSSGEGQPQHFGDGTRLSIL.